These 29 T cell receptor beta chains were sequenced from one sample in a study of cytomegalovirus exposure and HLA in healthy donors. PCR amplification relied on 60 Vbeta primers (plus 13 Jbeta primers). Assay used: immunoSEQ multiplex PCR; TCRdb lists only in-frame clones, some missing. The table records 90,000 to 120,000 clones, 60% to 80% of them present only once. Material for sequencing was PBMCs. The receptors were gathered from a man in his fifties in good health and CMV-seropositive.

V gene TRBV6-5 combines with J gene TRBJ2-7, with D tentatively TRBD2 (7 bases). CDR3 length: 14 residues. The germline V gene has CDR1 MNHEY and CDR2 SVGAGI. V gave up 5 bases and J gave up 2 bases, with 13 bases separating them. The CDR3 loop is CASSKGGAPYEQYF. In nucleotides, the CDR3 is TGTGCCAGCAGTAAGGGGGGGGCCCCCTACGAGCAGTACTTC.

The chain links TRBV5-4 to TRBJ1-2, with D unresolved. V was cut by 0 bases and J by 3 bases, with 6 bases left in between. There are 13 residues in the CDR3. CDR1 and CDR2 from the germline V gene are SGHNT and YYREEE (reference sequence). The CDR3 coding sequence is TGTGCCAGCAGCTTGGAACAGTACTATGGCTACACCTTC. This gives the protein CASSLEQYYGYTF.

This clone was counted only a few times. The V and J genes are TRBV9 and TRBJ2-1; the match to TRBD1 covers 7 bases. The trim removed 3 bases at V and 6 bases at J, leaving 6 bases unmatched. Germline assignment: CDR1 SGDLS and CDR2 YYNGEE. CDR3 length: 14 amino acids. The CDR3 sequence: CASSALTGLNEQFF. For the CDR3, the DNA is TGTGCCAGCAGCGCCCTGACAGGGCTCAATGAGCAGTTCTTC. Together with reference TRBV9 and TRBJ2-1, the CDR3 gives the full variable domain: DSGVTQTPKHLITATGQRVTLRCSPRSGDLSVYWYQQSLDQGLQFLIQYYNGEERAKGNILERFSAQQFPDLHSELNLSSLELGDSALYFCASSALTGLNEQFFGPGTRLTVL.

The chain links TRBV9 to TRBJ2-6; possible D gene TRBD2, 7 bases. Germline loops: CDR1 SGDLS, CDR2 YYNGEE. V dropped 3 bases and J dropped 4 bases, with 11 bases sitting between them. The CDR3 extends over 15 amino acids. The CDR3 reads CASSGGGAGANVLTF. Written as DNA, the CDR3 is TGTGCCAGCAGCGGCGGGGGCGCCGGGGCCAACGTCCTGACTTTC.

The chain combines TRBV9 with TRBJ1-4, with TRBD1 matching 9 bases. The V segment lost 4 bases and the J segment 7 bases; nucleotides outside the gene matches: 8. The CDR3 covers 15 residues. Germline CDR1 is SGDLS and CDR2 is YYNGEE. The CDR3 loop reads CASSPGQGRAEKLFF. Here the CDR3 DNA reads TGTGCCAGCAGCCCGGGACAGGGTAGGGCTGAAAAACTGTTTTTT.

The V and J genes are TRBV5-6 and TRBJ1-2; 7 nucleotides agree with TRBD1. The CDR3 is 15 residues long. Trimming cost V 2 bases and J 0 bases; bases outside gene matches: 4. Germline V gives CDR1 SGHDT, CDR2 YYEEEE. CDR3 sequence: CASSFGTATNYGYTF. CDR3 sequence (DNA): TGTGCCAGCAGCTTTGGGACAGCTACTAACTATGGCTACACCTTC. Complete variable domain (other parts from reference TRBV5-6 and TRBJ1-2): DAGVTQSPTHLIKTRGQQVTLRCSPKSGHDTVSWYQQALGQGPQFIFQYYEEEERQRGNFPDRFSGHQFPNYSSELNVNALLLGDSALYLCASSFGTATNYGYTFGSGTRLTVV.

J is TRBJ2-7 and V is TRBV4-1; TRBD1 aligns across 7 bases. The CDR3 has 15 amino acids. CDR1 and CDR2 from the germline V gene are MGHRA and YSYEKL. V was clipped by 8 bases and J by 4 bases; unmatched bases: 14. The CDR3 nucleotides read TGCGCCAGCGGGGCTGAGGGGACAGCGATTTACGAGCAGTACTTC. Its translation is CASGAEGTAIYEQYF.

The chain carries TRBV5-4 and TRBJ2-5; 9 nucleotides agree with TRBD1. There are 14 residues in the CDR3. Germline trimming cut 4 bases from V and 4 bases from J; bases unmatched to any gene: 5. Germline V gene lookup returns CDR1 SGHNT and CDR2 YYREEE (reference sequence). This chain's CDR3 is CASSSGTGRETQYF. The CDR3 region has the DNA TGTGCCAGCAGCAGTGGGACAGGGAGAGAGACCCAGTACTTC.

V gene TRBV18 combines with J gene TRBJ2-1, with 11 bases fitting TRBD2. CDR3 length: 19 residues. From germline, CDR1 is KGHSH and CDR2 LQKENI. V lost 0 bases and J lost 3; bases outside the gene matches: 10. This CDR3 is CASSPPTSGAPYNYNEQFF. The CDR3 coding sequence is TGTGCCAGCTCACCACCGACTAGCGGGGCCCCGTATAACTACAATGAGCAGTTCTTC. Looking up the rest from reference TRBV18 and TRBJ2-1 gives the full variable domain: NAGVMQNPRHLVRRRGQEARLRCSPMKGHSHVYWYRQLPEEGLKFMVYLQKENIIDESGMPKERFSAEFPKEGPSILRIQQVVRGDSAAYFCASSPPTSGAPYNYNEQFFGPGTRLTVL.

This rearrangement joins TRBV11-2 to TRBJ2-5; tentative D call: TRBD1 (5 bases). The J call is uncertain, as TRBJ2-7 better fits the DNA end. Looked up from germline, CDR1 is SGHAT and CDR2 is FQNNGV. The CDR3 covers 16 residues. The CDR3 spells CASSLFPGPPTYEQYF. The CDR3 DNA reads TGTGCCAGCAGCTTATTTCCAGGGCCGCCAACCTACGAGCAGTACTTC.

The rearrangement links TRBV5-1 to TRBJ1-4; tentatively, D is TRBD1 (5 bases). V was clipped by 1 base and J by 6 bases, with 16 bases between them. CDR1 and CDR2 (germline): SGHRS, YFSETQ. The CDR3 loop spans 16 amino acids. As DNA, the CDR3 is TGCGCCAGCAGCTTGCCATCAGTGGGGGGGGATGAAAAACTGTTTTTT. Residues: CASSLPSVGGDEKLFF. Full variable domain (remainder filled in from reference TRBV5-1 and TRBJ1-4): KAGVTQTPRYLIKTRGQQVTLSCSPISGHRSVSWYQQTPGQGLQFLFEYFSETQRNKGNFPGRFSGRQFSNSRSEMNVSTLELGDSALYLCASSLPSVGGDEKLFFGSGTQLSVL.

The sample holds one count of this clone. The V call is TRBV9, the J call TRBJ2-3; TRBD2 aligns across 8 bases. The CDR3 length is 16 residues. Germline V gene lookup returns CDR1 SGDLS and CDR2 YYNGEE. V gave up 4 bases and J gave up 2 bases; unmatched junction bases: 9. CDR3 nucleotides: TGTGCCAGCAGCCCCCAAGGGACTAGACACACAGATACGCAGTATTTT. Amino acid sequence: CASSPQGTRHTDTQYF.

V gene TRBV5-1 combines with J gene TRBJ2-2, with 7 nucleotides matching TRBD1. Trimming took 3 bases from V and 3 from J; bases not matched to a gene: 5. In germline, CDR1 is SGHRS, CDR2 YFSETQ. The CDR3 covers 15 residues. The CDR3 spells CASSYDRVDTGELFF. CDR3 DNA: TGCGCCAGCAGCTACGACAGGGTGGACACCGGGGAGCTGTTTTTT.

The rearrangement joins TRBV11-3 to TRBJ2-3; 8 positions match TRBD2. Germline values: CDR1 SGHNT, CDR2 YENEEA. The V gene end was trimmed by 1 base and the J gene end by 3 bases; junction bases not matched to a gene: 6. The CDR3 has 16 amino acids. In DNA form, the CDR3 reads TGTGCCAGCAGCTTAGTTACGGGAGGGGTAACAGATACGCAGTATTTT. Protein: CASSLVTGGVTDTQYF.

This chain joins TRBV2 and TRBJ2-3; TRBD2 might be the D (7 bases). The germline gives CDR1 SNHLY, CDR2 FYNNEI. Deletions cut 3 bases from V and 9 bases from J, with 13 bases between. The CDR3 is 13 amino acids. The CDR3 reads CASSDVGGVTQYF. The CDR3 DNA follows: TGTGCCAGCAGTGACGTAGGGGGGGTAACGCAGTATTTT.

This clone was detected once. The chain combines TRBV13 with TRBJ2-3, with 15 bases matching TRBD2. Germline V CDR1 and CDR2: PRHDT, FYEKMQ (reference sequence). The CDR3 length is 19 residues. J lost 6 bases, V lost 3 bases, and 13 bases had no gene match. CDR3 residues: CASSFATRTSGRAMDTQYF. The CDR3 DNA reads TGTGCCAGCAGCTTCGCCACCCGGACTAGCGGGAGGGCCATGGATACGCAGTATTTT.

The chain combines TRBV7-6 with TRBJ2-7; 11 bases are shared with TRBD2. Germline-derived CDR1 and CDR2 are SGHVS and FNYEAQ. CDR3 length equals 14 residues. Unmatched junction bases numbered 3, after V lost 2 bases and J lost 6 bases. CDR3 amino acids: CASSLTSGGSEQYF. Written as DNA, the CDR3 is TGTGCCAGCAGCTTAACTAGCGGGGGCTCCGAGCAGTACTTC.

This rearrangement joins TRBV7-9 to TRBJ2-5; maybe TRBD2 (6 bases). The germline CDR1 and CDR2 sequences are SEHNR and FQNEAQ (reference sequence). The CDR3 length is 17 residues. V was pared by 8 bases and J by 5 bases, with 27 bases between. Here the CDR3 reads CASGSRQSGGVVETQYF. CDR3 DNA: TGTGCCAGCGGATCCCGACAGTCTGGCGGGGTGGTGGAGACCCAGTACTTC.

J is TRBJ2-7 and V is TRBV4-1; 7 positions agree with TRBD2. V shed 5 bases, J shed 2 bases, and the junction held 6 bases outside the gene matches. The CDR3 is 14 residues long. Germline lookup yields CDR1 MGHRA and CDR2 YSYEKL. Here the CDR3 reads CASSIRDYPYEQYF. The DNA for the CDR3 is TGCGCCAGCAGCATCCGGGACTACCCCTACGAGCAGTACTTC.

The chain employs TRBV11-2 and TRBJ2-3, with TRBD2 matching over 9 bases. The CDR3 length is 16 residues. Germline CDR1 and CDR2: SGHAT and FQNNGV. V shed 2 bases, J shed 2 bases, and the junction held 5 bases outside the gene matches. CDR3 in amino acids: CASSLRGTSHTDTQYF. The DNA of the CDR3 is TGTGCCAGCAGCTTAAGGGGGACTAGCCACACAGATACGCAGTATTTT.

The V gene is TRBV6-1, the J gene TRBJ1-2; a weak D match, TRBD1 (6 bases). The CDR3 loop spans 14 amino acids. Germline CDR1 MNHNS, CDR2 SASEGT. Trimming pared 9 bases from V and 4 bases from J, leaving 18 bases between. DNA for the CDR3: TGTGCCAGTGGCTTACAGGGAATTACCTATGGCTACACCTTC. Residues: CASGLQGITYGYTF.

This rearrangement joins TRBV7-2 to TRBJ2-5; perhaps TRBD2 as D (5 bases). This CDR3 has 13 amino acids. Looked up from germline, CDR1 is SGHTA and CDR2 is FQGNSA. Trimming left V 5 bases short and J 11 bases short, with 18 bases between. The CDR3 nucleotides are TGTGCCAGCAGCATGAGAGGCGGTGGGGAGCAGTACTTC. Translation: CASSMRGGGEQYF.

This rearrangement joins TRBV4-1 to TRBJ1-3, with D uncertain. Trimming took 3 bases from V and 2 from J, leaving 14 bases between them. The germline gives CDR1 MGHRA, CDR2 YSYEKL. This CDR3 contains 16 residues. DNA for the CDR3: TGCGCCAGCAGCCAGAGAACAAGGGAGCCTGGAAACACCATATATTTT. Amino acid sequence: CASSQRTREPGNTIYF.

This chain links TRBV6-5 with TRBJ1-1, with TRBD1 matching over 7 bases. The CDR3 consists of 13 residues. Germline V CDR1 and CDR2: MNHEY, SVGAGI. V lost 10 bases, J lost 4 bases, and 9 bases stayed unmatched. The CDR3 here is CAISGQGGTEAFF. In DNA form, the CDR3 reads TGTGCCATCTCAGGGCAGGGGGGCACTGAAGCTTTCTTT.

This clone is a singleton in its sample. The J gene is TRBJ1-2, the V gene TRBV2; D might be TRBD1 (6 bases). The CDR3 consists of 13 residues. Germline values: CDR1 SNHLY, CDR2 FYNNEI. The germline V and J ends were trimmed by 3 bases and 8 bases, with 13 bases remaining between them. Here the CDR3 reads CASSDTGILGYTF. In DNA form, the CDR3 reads TGTGCCAGCAGTGACACAGGGATCCTAGGCTACACCTTC.

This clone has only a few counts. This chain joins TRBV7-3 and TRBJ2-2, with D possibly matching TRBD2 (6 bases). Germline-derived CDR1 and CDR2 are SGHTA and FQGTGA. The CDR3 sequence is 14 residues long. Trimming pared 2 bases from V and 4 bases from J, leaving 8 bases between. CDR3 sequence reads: CASSLAGGTGELFF. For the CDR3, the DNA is TGTGCCAGCAGCTTAGCCGGGGGCACCGGGGAGCTGTTTTTT.

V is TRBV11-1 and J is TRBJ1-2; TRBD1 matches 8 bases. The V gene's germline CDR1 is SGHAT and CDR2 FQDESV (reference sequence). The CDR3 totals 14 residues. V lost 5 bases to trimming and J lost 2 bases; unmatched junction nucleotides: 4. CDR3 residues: CASSPGTGNYGYTF. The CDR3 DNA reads TGTGCCAGCAGCCCGGGGACAGGAAACTATGGCTACACCTTC. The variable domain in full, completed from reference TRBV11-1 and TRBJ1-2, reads EAEVAQSPRYKITEKSQAVAFWCDPISGHATLYWYRQILGQGPELLVQFQDESVVDDSQLPKDRFSAERLKGVDSTLKIQPAELGDSAMYLCASSPGTGNYGYTFGSGTRLTVV.

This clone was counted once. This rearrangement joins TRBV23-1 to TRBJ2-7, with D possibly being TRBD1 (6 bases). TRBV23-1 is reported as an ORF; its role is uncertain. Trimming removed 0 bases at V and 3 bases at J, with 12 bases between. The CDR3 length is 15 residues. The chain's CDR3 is CASSQSWTASYEQYF. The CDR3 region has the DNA TGCGCCAGCAGTCAATCGTGGACAGCTAGCTACGAGCAGTACTTC.

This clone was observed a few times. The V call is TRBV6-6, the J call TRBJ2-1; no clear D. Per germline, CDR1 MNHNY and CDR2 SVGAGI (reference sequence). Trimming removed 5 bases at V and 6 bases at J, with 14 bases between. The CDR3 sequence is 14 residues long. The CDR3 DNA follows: TGTGCCAGCAGTCTTTTCCCTAGTACCAATGAGCAGTTCTTC. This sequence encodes CASSLFPSTNEQFF.